This T cell receptor (beta chain) was recorded in a study of shared clonotypes between healthy human individuals (TCRdb year 2020). For context, the study as a whole: A few men and two women, aged 18 to 49 years, made up the cohort. For each donor, three plates each were used for CD4 naive and CD4 memory, two plates were used for CD8 naive, and one plate was used for CD8 memory. To estimate repertoire size and how much clonotype sharing occurs between individuals, the study deeply sequenced the blood TCR repertoires of 5 or 6 healthy adults. Different laboratories and diverse techniques were used to prepare libraries and sequence TCR repertoires, to increase sequencing depth and limit assay-specific biases. Between about 0.9 and 8.9 billion PBMCs per donor were obtained by leukapheresis.

Healthy HIV-negative adults with no recently reported acute infections or vaccinations were included as donors. Every donor was a Caucasian adult residing in Nashville, Tennessee, USA. Magnetic negative selection was used to enrich CD4+ T cells, after which naive cells were positively selected on CD45RA and the negative fraction became the memory subset. After blood collection by leukapheresis, PBMCs were isolated using Ficoll-Histopaque density gradient centrifugation and then cryopreserved in the vapor phase of liquid nitrogen. Analytical flow cytometry was used to check the purity and quantity of every magnetically sorted T cell population. From each sorted fraction, genomic DNA was isolated and quantified by UV absorbance on a Nanodrop 2000c. V is cut back by 7 bases and J by 5 bases, with 8 bases in the junction unmatched. The CDR3 numbers 14 residues from cysteine through phenylalanine. The entry retains the CDR3 DNA only, 42 bases that are in frame from base 1. Taken from the germline V gene, the CDR1 and CDR2 loops are MNHNS and SASEGT.

What the study reported, not specific to this receptor: Naive subsets generally had larger estimated clonotype richness than memory subsets did. When four donors were compared, the shared fraction of clonotypes was about 5.2% for naive CD4, 3% to 4% for naive CD8, 2% to 2.5% for memory CD4, and 0.4% for memory CD8. Sampling was limited to blood, and TCR repertoires in tissue likely differ from TCR repertoires in blood. Even with the large sequencing depth, rarefaction of the sorted-subset datasets indicated that sequencing was incomplete. Compared with non-shared clonotypes, clonotypes shared by all four sorted-subset donors had higher generation probabilities. Based on pairwise subsampling, the degree of clonotype sharing among donors was expected to be affected by sequencing depth. The small number of donors limited the genetic and exposure-history diversity represented.

Using the deep immunoSEQ assay, multiplex PCR amplified TCR CDR3 regions from genomic DNA. Genomic DNA extracted from each cell subset was distributed evenly over all wells of several immunoSEQ 96-well plates, and each plate served as one replicate. For sorted subsets, about 0.2 ug genomic DNA, equal to about 30,000 T cell genomes, was loaded into each replicate PCR. Purified libraries were quantified with a Qubit 3.0 fluorometer, sized on a Bioanalyzer 2100, and re-quantified with the KAPA Library Quantification kit. Every immunoSEQ 96-well plate was sequenced on a separate single-read 150-cycle Illumina NextSeq 550 flow cell. Processing in the source paper ran as follows. Because the immunoSEQ output included only junctional sequences and no quality scores, the filtering could not be the same as the filtering used for full-length reads. To assign V/J genes and CDR3, sequences were annotated against IMGT germline references using PyIR, a Python wrapper for IgBLAST v1.9. Reads were filtered out if the reads had weak V/J assignments (E-value above 1e-6), no CDR3, stop codons, out-of-frame junctions, or ambiguous translated residues. V3J clonotypes were defined as sequences sharing the same inferred V gene, J gene, and CDR3 amino acid sequence. Percentage overlap between repertoires was calculated by dividing the number of shared unique clonotypes by the size of the smaller repertoire. Repertoire richness was assessed with RTK rarefaction, the Chao1 estimator, and Recon v2.1 estimates of unobserved clonotypes. Generation probabilities were computed with OLGA for all TCRbeta clonotypes obtained by the gDNA method from several donors. The clones in this table, taken by TCRdb from immuneACCESS, are in-frame only. Not every clone is retained; where verified, under half of the shortfall comes from an unresolved V gene, and the cause of the rest is unknown. V, J and clone size derive from that table, while D and trimming were established from the DNA sequence. The sample contains millions of clones, approximately 95% of them found a single time. The top ten clones comprise 0.35% to 0.5% of the sample.

Comments on this clone: Its antigen target is currently unknown. Per-base quality was not reported, and no clone a single base away is much larger than it.

The sequenced sample was naive CD4+ T cells from PBMCs. The cell subset or site label for this specimen denotes: CD45RA+ positively selected. The clonotype comes from a man aged 18 to 29 in good health. Some clones in this sample may be carry-over from other donors' samples. The sequence joins TRBV6-1 to TRBJ2-5; 9 junctional bases match TRBD1. The bases read TGTGCCAGCATTAACAGGGGGCGAATGGAGACCCAGTACTTC. This yields the protein CASINRGRMETQYF.